The rows below give T cell receptor beta chains drawn from one sample of a study of PD-1 blockade in classical Hodgkin lymphoma. TCRdb keeps only in-frame clones here, not all; method: immunoSEQ multiplex PCR. The data contain about 13,000 clones, roughly nine tenths of them singletons. This sample comprised peripheral blood mononuclear cells (PBMCs), obtained at baseline. These receptors came from a human donor with classical Hodgkin lymphoma. Each CDR3 is given with its conserved first and last residue. D genes are given only for firm matches. Clone size appears in some rows only: once, few, many, or a class for an expanded clone.

TRBV27,TRBJ2-7,.,.,TGTGCCAGCCTGGTTCGCGACCCGAGGGTTCACGAGCAGTACTTC,CASLVRDPRVHEQYF
TRBV6-1,TRBJ2-5,TRBD2,.,TGTGCCAGCACGGGGGAGGGAGAGACCCAGTACTTC,CASTGEGETQYF
TRBV6-6,TRBJ2-2,.,.,TGTGCCAGCATTCGAGGGGTCGAGAACACCGGGGAGCTGTTTTTT,CASIRGVENTGELFF
TRBV2,TRBJ1-3,.,.,TGTGCCAGCAGGGAGGGACGGAGCTCTGGAAACACCATATATTTT,CASREGRSSGNTIYF
TRBV6-6,TRBJ2-4,.,.,TGTGCCAGCCAGGGGATAAACATGGCCAAAAACATTCAGTACTTC,CASQGINMAKNIQYF
TRBV5-8,TRBJ1-2,.,.,TGTGCCAGCAGCTTGTATGCAGGTTCTAACTATGGCTACACCTTC,CASSLYAGSNYGYTF
TRBV10-3,TRBJ1-3,.,.,TGTGCCATCAGCCAGGTCTCTGGAAACACCATATATTTT,CAISQVSGNTIYF
TRBV2,TRBJ2-3,.,.,TGTGCCAGCAGCGGGGCAGATACGCAGTATTTT,CASSGADTQYF
TRBV4-1,TRBJ2-5,.,.,TGCGCCAGCACTAGAATTATTGAGGCGTCCGAGACCCAGTACTTC,CASTRIIEASETQYF
TRBV19,TRBJ2-3,TRBD2,once,TGTGCCAGTAGGACCTTAGCGGGGGGGACAGATACGCAGTATTTT,CASRTLAGGTDTQYF
TRBV6-1,TRBJ2-1,.,.,TGTGCCAGCAGTGAAGGAAGCTCCTACAATGAGCAGTTCTTC,CASSEGSSYNEQFF
TRBV29-1,TRBJ2-3,.,.,TGCAGCGTTCCAGAGATAGCAGATACGCAGTATTTT,CSVPEIADTQYF
TRBV5-4,TRBJ1-2,.,.,TGTGCCAGCAGCTTACCGGGACAAACCTATGGCTACACCTTC,CASSLPGQTYGYTF
TRBV6-5,TRBJ2-2,.,.,TGTGCCACACAACTAAGAGGATACACCGGGGAGCTGTTTTTT,CATQLRGYTGELFF
TRBV4-1,TRBJ1-5,TRBD1,.,TGCGCCAGCAGGCGATTATACCTGACCGGGGGACAGGGTAACCAGCCCCAGCATTTT,CASRRLYLTGGQGNQPQHF
TRBV7-6,TRBJ2-1,TRBD1,.,TGTGCCAGCAGCTTACCCAGACAGGGCGATATCCATGAGCAGTTCTTC,CASSLPRQGDIHEQFF
TRBV21-1,TRBJ1-5,.,.,TGTGCCAGCAGCAAAGACGGTCGGGAATGCAGCTATAGCAATCAGCCCCAGCATTTT,CASSKDGRECSYSNQPQHF
TRBV11-3,TRBJ2-3,TRBD2,.,TGTGCCAGCAGCCCTGGACTAGCGGGGGAGGATACGCAGTATTTT,CASSPGLAGEDTQYF
TRBV4-1,TRBJ2-1,.,.,TGCGCCAGCAGCCAAGATGTAGGCCTAGGGGGGAATGAGCAGTTCTTC,CASSQDVGLGGNEQFF
TRBV12-5,TRBJ2-5,.,.,TGTGCTAGTGGACCAAGACAGGCGCAAGAGACCCAGTACTTC,CASGPRQAQETQYF
TRBV27,TRBJ2-5,TRBD2,.,TGTGCCGGCAGTTCGGGACTAGAAGGAGGAGAGACCCAGTACTTC,CAGSSGLEGGETQYF
TRBV2,TRBJ2-1,.,.,TGTGCCAGCAGTCCGAAGATTAATGAGCAGTTCTTC,CASSPKINEQFF